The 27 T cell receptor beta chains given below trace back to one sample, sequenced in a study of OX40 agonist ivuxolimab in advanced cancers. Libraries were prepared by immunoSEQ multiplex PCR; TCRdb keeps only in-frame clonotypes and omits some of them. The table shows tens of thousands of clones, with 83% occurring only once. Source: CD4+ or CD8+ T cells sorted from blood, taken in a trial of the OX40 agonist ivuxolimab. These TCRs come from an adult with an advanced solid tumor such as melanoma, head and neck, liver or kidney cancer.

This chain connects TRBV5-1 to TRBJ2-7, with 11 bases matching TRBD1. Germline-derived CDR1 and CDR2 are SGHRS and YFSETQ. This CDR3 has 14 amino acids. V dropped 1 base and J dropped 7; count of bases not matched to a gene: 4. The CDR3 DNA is TGCGCCAGCAGCTTGTTGGACAGGGGGCAAGAGCAGTACTTC. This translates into CASSLLDRGQEQYF.

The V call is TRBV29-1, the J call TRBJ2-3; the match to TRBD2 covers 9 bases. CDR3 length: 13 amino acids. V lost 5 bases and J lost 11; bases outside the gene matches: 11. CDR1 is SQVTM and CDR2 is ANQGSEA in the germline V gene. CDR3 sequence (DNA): TGCAGCGTTCGCGGGGGGGGTTCGGGTAGGCAGTATTTT. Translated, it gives CSVRGGGSGRQYF.

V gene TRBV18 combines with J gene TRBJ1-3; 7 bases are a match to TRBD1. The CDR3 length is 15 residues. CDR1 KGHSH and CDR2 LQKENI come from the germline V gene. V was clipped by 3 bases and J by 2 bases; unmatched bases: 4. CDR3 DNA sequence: TGTGCCAGCTCACCCGACAGGGTCGCTGGAAACACCATATATTTT. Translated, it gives CASSPDRVAGNTIYF.

The CDR3 sequence is CAWSVGYGYTF. The CDR3 DNA is TGTGCCTGGAGTGTAGGCTATGGCTACACCTTC. The chain uses TRBV30 and TRBJ1-2, with D unresolved. V was pared by 0 bases and J by 4 bases, with 3 bases between. The germline CDR1 and CDR2 sequences are GTSNPN and SVGIG (reference sequence). This CDR3 comprises 11 residues. The variable domain in full, with the rest retrieved from reference TRBV30 and TRBJ1-2, is SQTIHQWPATLVQPVGSPLSLECTVEGTSNPNLYWYRQAAGRGLQLLFYSVGIGQISSEVPQNLSASRPQDRQFILSSKKLLLSDSGFYLCAWSVGYGYTFGSGTRLTVV.

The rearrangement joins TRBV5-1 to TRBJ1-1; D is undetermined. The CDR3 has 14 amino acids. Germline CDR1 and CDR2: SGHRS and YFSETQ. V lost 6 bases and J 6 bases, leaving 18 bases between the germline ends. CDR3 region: CASTLGLSYAEAFF. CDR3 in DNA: TGCGCCAGCACCCTTGGTCTATCCTACGCTGAAGCTTTCTTT.

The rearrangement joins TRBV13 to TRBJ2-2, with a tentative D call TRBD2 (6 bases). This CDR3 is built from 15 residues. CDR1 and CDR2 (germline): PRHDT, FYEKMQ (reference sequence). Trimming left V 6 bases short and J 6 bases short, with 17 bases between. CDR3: CASRERRGGAGELFF. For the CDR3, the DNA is TGTGCCAGCAGAGAAAGGCGGGGAGGCGCCGGGGAGCTGTTTTTT. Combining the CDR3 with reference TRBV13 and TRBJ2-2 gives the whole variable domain AAGVIQSPRHLIKEKRETATLKCYPIPRHDTVYWYQQGPGQDPQFLISFYEKMQSDKGSIPDRFSAQQFSDYHSELNMSSLELGDSALYFCASRERRGGAGELFFGEGSRLTVL.

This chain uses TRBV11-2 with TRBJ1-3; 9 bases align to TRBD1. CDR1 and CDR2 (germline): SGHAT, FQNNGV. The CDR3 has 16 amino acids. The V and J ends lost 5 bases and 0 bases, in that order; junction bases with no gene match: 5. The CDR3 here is CASSTGQGISGNTIYF. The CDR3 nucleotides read TGTGCCAGCAGCACGGGACAGGGAATCTCTGGAAACACCATATATTTT.

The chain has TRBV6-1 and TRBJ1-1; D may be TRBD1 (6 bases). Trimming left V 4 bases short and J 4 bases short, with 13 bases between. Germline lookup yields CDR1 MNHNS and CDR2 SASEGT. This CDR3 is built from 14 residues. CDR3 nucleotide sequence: TGTGCCAGCAGTGTACAGGGTTTAGGCACTGAAGCTTTCTTT. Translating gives CASSVQGLGTEAFF.

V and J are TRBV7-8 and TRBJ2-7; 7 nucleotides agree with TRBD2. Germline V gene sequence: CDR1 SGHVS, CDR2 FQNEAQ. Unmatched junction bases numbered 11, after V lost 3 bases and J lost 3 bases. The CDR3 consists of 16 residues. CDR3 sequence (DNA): TGTGCCAGCAGCTTTAGGAACAGCGGGGCCTACTACGAGCAGTACTTC. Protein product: CASSFRNSGAYYEQYF.

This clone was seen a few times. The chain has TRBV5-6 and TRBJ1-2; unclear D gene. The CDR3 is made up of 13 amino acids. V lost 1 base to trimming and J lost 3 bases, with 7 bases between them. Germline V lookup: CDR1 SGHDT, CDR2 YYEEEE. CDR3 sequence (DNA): TGTGCCAGCAGCTTGTGGGGTGACTATGGCTACACCTTC. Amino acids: CASSLWGDYGYTF.

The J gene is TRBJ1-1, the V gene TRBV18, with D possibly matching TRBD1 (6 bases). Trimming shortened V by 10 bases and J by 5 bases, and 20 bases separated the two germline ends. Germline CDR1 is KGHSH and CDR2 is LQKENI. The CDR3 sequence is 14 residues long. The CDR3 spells CATTIQGWGTEAFF. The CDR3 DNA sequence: TGTGCCACCACAATACAGGGATGGGGTACTGAAGCTTTCTTT.

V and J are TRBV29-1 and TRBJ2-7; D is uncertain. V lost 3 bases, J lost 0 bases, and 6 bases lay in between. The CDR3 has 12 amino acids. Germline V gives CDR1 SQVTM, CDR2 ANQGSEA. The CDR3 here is CSVEADSYEQYF. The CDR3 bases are TGCAGCGTTGAGGCAGACTCCTACGAGCAGTACTTC.

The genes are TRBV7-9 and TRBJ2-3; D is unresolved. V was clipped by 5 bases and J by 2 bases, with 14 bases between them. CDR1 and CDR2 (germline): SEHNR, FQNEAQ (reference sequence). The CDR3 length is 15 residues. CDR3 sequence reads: CASSPSTPYTDTQYF. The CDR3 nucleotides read TGTGCCAGCAGCCCCTCCACGCCCTACACAGATACGCAGTATTTT.

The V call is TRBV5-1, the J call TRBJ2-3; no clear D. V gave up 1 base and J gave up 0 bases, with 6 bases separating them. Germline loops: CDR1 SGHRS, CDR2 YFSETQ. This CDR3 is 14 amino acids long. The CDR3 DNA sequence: TGCGCCAGCAGCTTGACAGAAAGCACAGATACGCAGTATTTT. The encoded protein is CASSLTESTDTQYF.

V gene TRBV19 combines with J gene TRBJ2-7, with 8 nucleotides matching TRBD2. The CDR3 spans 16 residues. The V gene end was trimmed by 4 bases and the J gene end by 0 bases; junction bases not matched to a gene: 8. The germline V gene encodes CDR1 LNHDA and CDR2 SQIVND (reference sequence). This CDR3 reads CASSKGASGGSYEQYF. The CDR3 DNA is TGTGCCAGTAGTAAGGGTGCGAGCGGGGGCTCCTACGAGCAGTACTTC.

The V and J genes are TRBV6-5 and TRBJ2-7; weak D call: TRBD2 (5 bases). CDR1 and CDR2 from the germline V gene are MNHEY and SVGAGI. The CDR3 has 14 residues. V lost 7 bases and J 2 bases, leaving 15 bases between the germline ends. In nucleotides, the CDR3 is TGTGCCAGCAATGGAGGAAAGGCAGCCTACGAGCAGTACTTC. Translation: CASNGGKAAYEQYF.

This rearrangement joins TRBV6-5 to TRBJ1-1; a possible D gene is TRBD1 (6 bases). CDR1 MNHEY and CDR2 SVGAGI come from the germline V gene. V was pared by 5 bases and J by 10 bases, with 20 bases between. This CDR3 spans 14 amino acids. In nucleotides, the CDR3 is TGTGCCAGCAGTGAAGGGGGAACCACCTGGAGAGCTTTCTTT. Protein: CASSEGGTTWRAFF.

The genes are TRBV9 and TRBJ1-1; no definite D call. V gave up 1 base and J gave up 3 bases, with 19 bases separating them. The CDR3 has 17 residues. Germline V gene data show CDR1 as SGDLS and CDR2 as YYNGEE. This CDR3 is CASSVRQAFIGYTEAFF. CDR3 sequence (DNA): TGTGCCAGCAGCGTAAGGCAGGCCTTCATAGGGTACACTGAAGCTTTCTTT.

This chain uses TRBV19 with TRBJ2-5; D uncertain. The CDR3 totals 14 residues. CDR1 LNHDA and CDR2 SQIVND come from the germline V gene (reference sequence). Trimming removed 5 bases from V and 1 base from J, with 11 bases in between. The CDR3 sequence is CASSSGGLQETQYF. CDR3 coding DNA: TGTGCCAGTAGTTCCGGTGGGCTCCAAGAGACCCAGTACTTC.

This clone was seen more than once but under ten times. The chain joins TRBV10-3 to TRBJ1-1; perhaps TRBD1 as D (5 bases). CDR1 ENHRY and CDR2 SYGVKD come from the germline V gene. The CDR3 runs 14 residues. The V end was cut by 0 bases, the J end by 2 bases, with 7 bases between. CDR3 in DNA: TGTGCCATCAGTGAGTCGACAGTAAACACTGAAGCTTTCTTT. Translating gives CAISESTVNTEAFF.

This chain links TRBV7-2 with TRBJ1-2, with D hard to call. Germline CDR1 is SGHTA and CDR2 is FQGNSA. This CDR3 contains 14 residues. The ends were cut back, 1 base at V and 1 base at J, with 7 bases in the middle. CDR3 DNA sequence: TGTGCCAGCAGCTTAGTGGCGGGTAACTATGGCTACACCTTC. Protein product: CASSLVAGNYGYTF.

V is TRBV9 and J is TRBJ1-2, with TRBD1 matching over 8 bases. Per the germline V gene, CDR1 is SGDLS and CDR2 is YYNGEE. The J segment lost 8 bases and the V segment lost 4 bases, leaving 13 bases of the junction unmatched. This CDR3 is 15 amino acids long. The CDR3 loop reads CASSPSGRGQRGYTF. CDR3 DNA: TGTGCCAGCAGCCCGAGCGGCAGGGGGCAACGCGGCTACACCTTC.

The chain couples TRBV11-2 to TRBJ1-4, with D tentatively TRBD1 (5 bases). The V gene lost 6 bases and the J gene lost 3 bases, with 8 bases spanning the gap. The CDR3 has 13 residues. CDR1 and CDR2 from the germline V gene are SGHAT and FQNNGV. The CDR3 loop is CASRRGANEKLFF. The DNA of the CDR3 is TGTGCCAGCAGAAGGGGAGCTAATGAAAAACTGTTTTTT.

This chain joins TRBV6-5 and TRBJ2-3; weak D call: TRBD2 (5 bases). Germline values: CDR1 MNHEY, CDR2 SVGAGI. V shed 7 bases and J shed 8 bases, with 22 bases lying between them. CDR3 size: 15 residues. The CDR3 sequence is CASTTLGIRGGTQYF. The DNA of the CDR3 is TGTGCCAGCACAACGCTAGGGATCCGCGGAGGTACGCAGTATTTT.

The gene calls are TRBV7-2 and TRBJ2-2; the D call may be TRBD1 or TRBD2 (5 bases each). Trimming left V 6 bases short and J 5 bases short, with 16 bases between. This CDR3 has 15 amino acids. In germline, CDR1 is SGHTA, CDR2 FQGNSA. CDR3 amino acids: CASRAPGTRTGELFF. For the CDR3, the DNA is TGTGCCAGCAGAGCCCCAGGGACGCGGACCGGGGAGCTGTTTTTT.

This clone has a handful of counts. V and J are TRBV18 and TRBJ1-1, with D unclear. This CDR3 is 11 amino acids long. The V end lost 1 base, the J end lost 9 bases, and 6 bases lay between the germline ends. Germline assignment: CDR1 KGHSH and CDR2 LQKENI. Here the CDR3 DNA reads TGTGCCAGCTCACCACAGGAGAAAGCTTTCTTT. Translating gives CASSPQEKAFF.

The CDR3 DNA is TGTGCCTGGAGTCCGGACAGGAATCAGCCCCAGCATTTT. Encoded protein: CAWSPDRNQPQHF. V usage is TRBV30 and J usage is TRBJ1-5, with 7 positions matching TRBD1. V dropped 2 bases and J dropped 4; count of bases not matched to a gene: 2. The CDR3 is 13 amino acids. Germline assignment: CDR1 GTSNPN and CDR2 SVGIG (reference sequence).